The sample holds a few counts of the clone carrying this TCR beta chain. Profiling relied on immunoSEQ multiplex PCR, and the TCRdb table lists in-frame clones only, not all of them. The data show 700,000 or so clones, approximately 85% seen once. This record comes from a study of shared T cell receptors in the human thymus. The V and J ends lost 8 bases and 1 base respectively, with 12 bases between them. This CDR3 is built from 14 residues. CDR1 is MNHEY, CDR2 SVGAGI, per germline. This same sample was also taken into another study, of human thymus T cells. Per that study: Reports from related research described highly overlapping thymic repertoires among unrelated individuals.

The origin of this receptor is a girl younger than two with a congenital heart defect. This rearrangement joins TRBV6-5 to TRBJ1-5, with D perhaps matching TRBD1 (5 bases). Sequenced input: thymocytes. Here the CDR3 reads CASGMGGSNQPQHF. The CDR3 DNA reads TGTGCCAGCGGAATGGGGGGGAGCAATCAGCCCCAGCATTTT.